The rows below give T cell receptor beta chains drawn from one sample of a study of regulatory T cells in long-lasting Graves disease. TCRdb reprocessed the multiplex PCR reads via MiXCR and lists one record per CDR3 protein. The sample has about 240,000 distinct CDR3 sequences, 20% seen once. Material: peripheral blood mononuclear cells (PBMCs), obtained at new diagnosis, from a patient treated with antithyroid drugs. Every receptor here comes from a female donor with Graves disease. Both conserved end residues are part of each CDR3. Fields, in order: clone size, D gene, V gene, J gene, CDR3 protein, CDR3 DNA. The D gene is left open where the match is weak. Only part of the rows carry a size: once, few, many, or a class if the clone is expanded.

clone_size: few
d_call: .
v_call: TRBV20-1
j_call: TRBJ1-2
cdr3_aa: CSASRQAVEGYTF
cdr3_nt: TGCAGTGCGAGCAGACAGGCGGTGGAGGGCTACACCTTC

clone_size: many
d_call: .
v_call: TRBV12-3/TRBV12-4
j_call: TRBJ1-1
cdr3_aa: CASSPFGTEAFF
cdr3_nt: TGTGCCAGCAGTCCTTTCGGCACTGAAGCTTTCTTT

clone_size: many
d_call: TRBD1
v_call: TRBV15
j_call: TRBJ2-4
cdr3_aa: CATSRARQGNLGIQYF
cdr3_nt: TGTGCCACCAGCAGAGCTAGACAGGGTAATTTGGGCATTCAGTACTTC

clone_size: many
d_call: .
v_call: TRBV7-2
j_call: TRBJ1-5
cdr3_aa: CASSLAGGQPQHF
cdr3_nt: TGTGCCAGCAGCTTAGCAGGGGGTCAGCCCCAGCATTTT

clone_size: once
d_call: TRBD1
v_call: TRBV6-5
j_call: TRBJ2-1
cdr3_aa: CASSYRLGTGGNNEQFF
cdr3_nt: TGTGCCAGCAGTTACCGGCTCGGGACAGGGGGAAACAATGAGCAGTTCTTC

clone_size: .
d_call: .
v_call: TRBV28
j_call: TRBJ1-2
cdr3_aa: CASSLFSYGYTF
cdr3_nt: TGTGCCAGCAGTTTATTCTCCTATGGCTACACCTTC

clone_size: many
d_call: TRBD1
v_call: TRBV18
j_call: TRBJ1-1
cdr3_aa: CASSLDRGSTEAFF
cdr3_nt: TGTGCCAGCTCACTAGACAGGGGGTCCACTGAAGCTTTCTTT

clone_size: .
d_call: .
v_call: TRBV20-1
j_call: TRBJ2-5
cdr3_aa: CSVIGVSQETQYF
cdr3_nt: TGCAGTGTGATAGGGGTTTCACAAGAGACCCAGTACTTC

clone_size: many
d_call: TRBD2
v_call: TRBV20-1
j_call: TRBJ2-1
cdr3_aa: CSARRTSGPNEQFF
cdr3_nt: TGCAGTGCTAGACGGACTAGCGGGCCAAATGAGCAGTTCTTC

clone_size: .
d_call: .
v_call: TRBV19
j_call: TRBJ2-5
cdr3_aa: CASGTPLGTQYF
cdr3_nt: TGTGCCAGTGGGACTCCCTTGGGGACCCAGTACTTC

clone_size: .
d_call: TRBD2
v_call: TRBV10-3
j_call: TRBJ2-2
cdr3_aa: CAISELAVNTGELFF
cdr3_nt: TGTGCCATCAGTGAACTAGCGGTGAACACCGGGGAGCTGTTTTTT

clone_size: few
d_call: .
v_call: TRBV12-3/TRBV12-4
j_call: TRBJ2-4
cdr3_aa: CASSLNGQGVEENIQYF
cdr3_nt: TGTGCCAGCAGTTTAAACGGTCAAGGGGTTGAGGAAAACATTCAGTACTTC

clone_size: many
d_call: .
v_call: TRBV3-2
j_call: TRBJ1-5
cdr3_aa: CASSPGYQPQHF
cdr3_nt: TGTGCCAGCAGCCCCGGCTATCAGCCCCAGCATTTT

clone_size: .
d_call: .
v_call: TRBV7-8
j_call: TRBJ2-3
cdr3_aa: CASWGGPDTQYF
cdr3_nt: TGTGCCAGCTGGGGGGGCCCAGATACGCAGTATTTT

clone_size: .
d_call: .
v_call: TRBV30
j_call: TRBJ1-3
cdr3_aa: CAWSVRVSSGNTIYF
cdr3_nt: TGTGCCTGGAGTGTACGGGTCAGCTCTGGAAACACCATATATTTT

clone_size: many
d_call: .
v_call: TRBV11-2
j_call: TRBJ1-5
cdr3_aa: CASSQQGVSNQPQHF
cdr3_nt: TGTGCCAGCAGCCAACAGGGCGTAAGCAATCAGCCCCAGCATTTT

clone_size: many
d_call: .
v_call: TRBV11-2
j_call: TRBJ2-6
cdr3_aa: CASSSRPGGQGANVLTF
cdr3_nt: TGTGCCAGCAGCTCTAGACCGGGGGGACAGGGGGCCAACGTCCTGACTTTC

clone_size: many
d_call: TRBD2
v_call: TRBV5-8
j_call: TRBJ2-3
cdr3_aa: CASSIGTSGGAVQYF
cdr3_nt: TGTGCCAGCAGCATTGGGACTAGCGGGGGGGCAGTGCAGTATTTT

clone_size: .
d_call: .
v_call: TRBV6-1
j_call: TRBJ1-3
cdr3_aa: CASSASPATGNTIYF
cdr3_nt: TGTGCCAGCAGTGCGTCCCCAGCCACTGGAAACACCATATATTTT

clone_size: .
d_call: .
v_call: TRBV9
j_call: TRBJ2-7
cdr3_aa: CASSPRGDSVTGEQYF
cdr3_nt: TGTGCCAGCAGCCCCCGGGGGGACAGCGTGACCGGCGAGCAGTACTTC

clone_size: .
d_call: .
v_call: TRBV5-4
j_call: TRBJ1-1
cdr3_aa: CASNHGGGVEAFF
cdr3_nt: TGTGCCAGCAACCATGGGGGAGGAGTCGAAGCTTTCTTT

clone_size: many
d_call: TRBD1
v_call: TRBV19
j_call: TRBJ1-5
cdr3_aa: CASSRQGESNQPQHF
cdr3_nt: TGTGCCAGTAGCAGACAGGGGGAGAGCAATCAGCCCCAGCATTTT